Below, 29 T cell receptor beta chains from the same sample are listed, as sequenced in a study of blood T cell repertoires in COVID-19. The repertoire was sequenced with immunoSEQ multiplex PCR; TCRdb's copy has only in-frame clones and lacks some. This sample carries 250,000 or so clones, approximately 89% of them seen once, and the ten largest clones take about 8.6%. The sample consisted of peripheral blood. The receptors stem from a middle-aged man with active or convalescent COVID-19.

This chain uses TRBV5-1 with TRBJ2-3; 8 positions agree with TRBD2. Germline CDR1 and CDR2: SGHRS and YFSETQ. The CDR3 extends over 13 amino acids. The V gene end was trimmed by 1 base and the J gene end by 5 bases; junction bases not matched to a gene: 0. The CDR3 bases are TGCGCCAGCAGCTTGCGGGAGGGAGATACGCAGTATTTT. Residues: CASSLREGDTQYF.

V is TRBV28 and J is TRBJ1-5; D unclear. Germline lookup yields CDR1 MDHEN and CDR2 SYDVKM. Trimming shortened V by 3 bases and J by 0 bases, and 6 bases separated the two germline ends. The length of the CDR3 is 14 residues. CDR3 DNA sequence: TGTGCCAGCAGTTTTCAAATTAGCAATCAGCCCCAGCATTTT. Amino acid sequence: CASSFQISNQPQHF.

The chain joins TRBV28 to TRBJ2-2; 10 bases match TRBD1. V lost 6 bases, J lost 4 bases, and 5 bases stayed unmatched. Germline loops: CDR1 MDHEN, CDR2 SYDVKM. The CDR3 is 15 amino acids. CDR3 in DNA: TGTGCCAGCAGCCTGACAGGGGGCCCCACCGGGGAGCTGTTTTTT. Its translation is CASSLTGGPTGELFF. Based on the CDR3 plus reference TRBV28 and TRBJ2-2, the full variable domain is DVKVTQSSRYLVKRTGEKVFLECVQDMDHENMFWYRQDPGLGLRLIYFSYDVKMKEKGDIPEGYSVSREKKERFSLILESASTNQTSMYLCASSLTGGPTGELFFGEGSRLTVL.

This clone has a single count. The DNA for the CDR3 is TGTGCCAGCAGTCCGGGGGGGGAGACCCAGTACTTC. Translation: CASSPGGETQYF. The gene calls are TRBV25-1 and TRBJ2-5; 8 nucleotides agree with TRBD2. The CDR3 runs to 12 residues. CDR1 MGHDK and CDR2 SYGVNS come from the germline V gene. The trim removed 5 bases at V and 5 bases at J, leaving 1 base unmatched.

V usage is TRBV7-6 and J usage is TRBJ2-2, with 11 bases matching TRBD1. Germline trimming cut 6 bases from V and 4 bases from J; bases unmatched to any gene: 4. This CDR3 has 15 residues. Germline V gives CDR1 SGHVS, CDR2 FNYEAQ. The DNA for the CDR3 is TGTGCCAGCAGTATCGGGACAGGGGGCACCGGGGAGCTGTTTTTT. Its translation: CASSIGTGGTGELFF.

This clone has a count of ten or more. The rearrangement joins TRBV7-9 to TRBJ1-4; 10 bases fit TRBD1. The germline V gene has CDR1 SEHNR and CDR2 FQNEAQ (reference sequence). J gave up 3 bases and V 1 base, and 2 bases lay outside the gene matches. The CDR3 is made up of 16 amino acids. CDR3 nucleotide sequence: TGTGCCAGCAGCTTAGGAGGGACAGGGGCTAATGAAAAACTGTTTTTT. Protein product: CASSLGGTGANEKLFF.

In this sample, this clone turned up a few times. The V gene is TRBV18, the J gene TRBJ1-6; a weak D match, TRBD1 (6 bases). Per germline, CDR1 KGHSH and CDR2 LQKENI. Trimming pared 6 bases from V and 4 bases from J, leaving 13 bases between. This CDR3 is built from 15 residues. CDR3 sequence: CASSRTETYNSPLHF. CDR3 coding DNA: TGTGCCAGCTCCCGGACAGAGACTTATAATTCACCCCTCCACTTT.

The chain recombines TRBV5-1 with TRBJ2-7; 12 positions match TRBD2. V lost 4 bases to trimming and J lost 5 bases; unmatched junction nucleotides: 7. Per germline, CDR1 SGHRS and CDR2 YFSETQ. CDR3 length: 15 residues. CDR3 in amino acids: CASSLRLAGDHEQYF. The DNA of the CDR3 is TGCGCCAGCAGCCTGAGACTAGCGGGAGACCACGAGCAGTACTTC.

The genes are TRBV5-1 and TRBJ2-2; the match to TRBD2 covers 7 bases. V was pared by 7 bases and J by 3 bases, with 12 bases of the junction left unmatched. CDR1 SGHRS and CDR2 YFSETQ come from the germline V gene. This CDR3 is built from 16 residues. CDR3 sequence reads: CASSSLEGRDTGELFF. The CDR3 coding sequence is TGCGCCAGCTCAAGCTTGGAAGGGAGGGACACCGGGGAGCTGTTTTTT.

The chain uses TRBV5-4 and TRBJ1-6, with D perhaps matching TRBD1 (6 bases). The germline V and J ends were trimmed by 1 base and 8 bases, with 13 bases remaining between them. Germline V gene data show CDR1 as SGHNT and CDR2 as YYREEE (reference sequence). This CDR3 contains 15 residues. For the CDR3, the DNA is TGTGCCAGCAGCTTGTCAGGGGCGTTAGATTCACCCCTCCACTTT. It yields the protein CASSLSGALDSPLHF.

The CDR3 loop is CASSKLAGDTGELFF. In DNA, the CDR3 is TGCGCCAGCAGCAAGTTGGCGGGAGACACCGGGGAGCTGTTTTTT. The chain combines TRBV5-1 with TRBJ2-2; 7 positions agree with TRBD2. Germline loops: CDR1 SGHRS, CDR2 YFSETQ. The CDR3 loop spans 15 amino acids. The ends lost 4 bases at V and 3 bases at J; junction bases unmatched: 6.

The rearrangement uses TRBV19 and TRBJ2-3; D not certain. Trimming left V 7 bases short and J 4 bases short, with 18 bases between. The germline CDR1 and CDR2 sequences are LNHDA and SQIVND (reference sequence). The CDR3 consists of 15 residues. In DNA form, the CDR3 reads TGTGCCAGTAACCAAAACCCCGACACGCCAGATACGCAGTATTTT. Translating it yields CASNQNPDTPDTQYF.

The J gene is TRBJ1-6, the V gene TRBV30, with D perhaps TRBD1 (5 bases). Trimming took 7 bases from V and 7 from J, leaving 26 bases between them. This CDR3 has 17 residues. Germline CDR1 and CDR2: GTSNPN and SVGIG (reference sequence). The chain's CDR3 is CASNPGIRGRGNSPLHF. For the CDR3, the DNA is TGTGCCTCCAACCCCGGGATCCGAGGGAGGGGAAATTCACCCCTCCACTTT.

There are a few counts of this clone. This chain connects TRBV6-6 to TRBJ2-2, with TRBD2 matching over 9 bases. The CDR3 spans 15 residues. With 8 bases clipped from V and 6 bases from J, the junction kept 10 bases outside the gene matches. In germline, CDR1 is MNHNY, CDR2 SVGAGI (reference sequence). This CDR3 reads CASGPSRGGSGELFF. CDR3 bases: TGTGCCAGCGGGCCCTCGCGGGGGGGTTCCGGGGAGCTGTTTTTT.

The V and J genes are TRBV3-1 (or the pseudogene TRBV3-2) and TRBJ2-1, with D possibly TRBD2 on 6 matching bases. Between the trimmed V and J ends, which lost 0 bases and 5 bases, there was a span of 17 bases. The germline V gene encodes CDR1 LGHDT and CDR2 YNNKEL (reference sequence). The CDR3 contains 17 residues. CDR3 sequence reads: CASSQEGGATLNNEQFF. CDR3 bases: TGTGCCAGCAGCCAAGAGGGGGGAGCCACCTTGAACAATGAGCAGTTCTTC.

The V call is TRBV9, the J call TRBJ2-1; no firm D call. CDR1 is SGDLS, CDR2 YYNGEE, per germline. The CDR3 loop spans 16 amino acids. V gave up 0 bases and J gave up 4 bases, with 14 bases separating them. CDR3 nucleotide sequence: TGTGCCAGCAGCGTAGCTCCCCAGCAGCGATACAATGAGCAGTTCTTC. As protein: CASSVAPQQRYNEQFF.

Only one count was recorded for this clone. The V gene is TRBV7-3, the J gene TRBJ2-1, with 10 nucleotides matching TRBD1. With 5 bases clipped from V and 10 bases from J, the junction kept 5 bases outside the gene matches. CDR1 and CDR2 (germline): SGHTA, FQGTGA. The length of the CDR3 is 13 residues. The CDR3 spells CASSRQGAQEQFF. CDR3 DNA sequence: TGTGCCAGCAGCCGACAGGGGGCTCAAGAGCAGTTCTTC.

This clone showed up just once. This chain links TRBV11-3 with TRBJ2-7; a weak D match, TRBD1 (6 bases). Per the germline V gene, CDR1 is SGHNT and CDR2 is YENEEA. Trimming stripped 6 bases from V and 1 base from J, with 13 bases between. The CDR3 has 14 amino acids. This CDR3 is CASSPMQGSYEQYF. In DNA, the CDR3 is TGTGCCAGCAGTCCAATGCAGGGGTCCTACGAGCAGTACTTC. Together with reference TRBV11-3 and TRBJ2-7, the CDR3 gives the full variable domain: EAGVVQSPRYKIIEKKQPVAFWCNPISGHNTLYWYLQNLGQGPELLIRYENEEAVDDSQLPKDRFSAERLKGVDSTLKIQPAELGDSAVYLCASSPMQGSYEQYFGPGTRLTVT.

This clone was picked up one time. V and J are TRBV4-1 and TRBJ2-3; 7 bases agree with TRBD1. With V trimmed by 2 bases and J by 4 bases, 3 bases remained unmatched. CDR1 MGHRA and CDR2 YSYEKL come from the germline V gene. This CDR3 is 14 amino acids long. In DNA form, the CDR3 reads TGCGCCAGCAGCCAAAACAGGGGAGCAGATACGCAGTATTTT. This translates into CASSQNRGADTQYF.

This clone was counted once. V and J are TRBV2 and TRBJ2-7, with TRBD2 matching over 7 bases. The V and J ends lost 6 bases and 5 bases, in that order; junction bases with no gene match: 13. CDR1 SNHLY and CDR2 FYNNEI come from the germline V gene. The CDR3 is 15 residues long. The CDR3 sequence: CASRETSSIGHEQYF. The CDR3 bases are TGTGCCAGCAGGGAGACTAGCAGTATCGGTCACGAGCAGTACTTC.

This sequence joins TRBV5-1 and TRBJ2-3, with a weak D call TRBD1 (6 bases). CDR1 is SGHRS, CDR2 YFSETQ, per germline. V lost 1 base and J 2 bases, leaving 11 bases between the germline ends. This CDR3 is 15 amino acids long. The CDR3 spells CASSLPGHFTDTQYF. In DNA form, the CDR3 reads TGCGCCAGCAGCTTGCCGGGACACTTCACAGATACGCAGTATTTT.

CDR3 sequence (DNA): TGTGCCAGCACTCCACAGGGCCCCTACGAGCAGTACTTC. The encoded protein is CASTPQGPYEQYF. The V call is TRBV21-1, the J call TRBJ2-7; the table's D call of TRBD1 was not tested on the DNA. TRBV21-1 is flagged as a pseudogene. This CDR3 region has 13 residues.

The chain joins TRBV12-3 or TRBV12-4 to TRBJ1-3; D unclear. The CDR3 spans 12 residues. Between the trimmed V and J ends, which lost 0 bases and 7 bases, there was a span of 4 bases. CDR3 region: CASSLARNTIYF. The CDR3 DNA follows: TGTGCCAGCAGTTTAGCGCGCAACACCATATATTTT.

The V and J genes are TRBV6-5 and TRBJ2-7; tentative D call: TRBD2 (5 bases). Germline V gene data show CDR1 as MNHEY and CDR2 as SVGAGI. V gave up 8 bases and J gave up 7 bases, with 12 bases separating them. The CDR3 covers 11 residues. The CDR3 DNA is TGTGCCAGCCGAACGTCGGGGGAGCAGTACTTC. Translation: CASRTSGEQYF.

This rearrangement joins TRBV6-5 to TRBJ2-5; 8 bases are shared with TRBD2. The length of the CDR3 is 15 residues. Germline-derived CDR1 and CDR2 are MNHEY and SVGAGI. V trimming: 6 bases; J trimming: 1 base; junction bases outside the gene matches: 7. This CDR3 reads CASSLGLGTQETQYF. CDR3 in DNA: TGTGCCAGCAGCCTGGGACTAGGGACCCAAGAGACCCAGTACTTC.

The genes are TRBV5-1 and TRBJ1-2; D is unresolved. Germline V gives CDR1 SGHRS, CDR2 YFSETQ. V was cut by 0 bases and J by 5 bases, with 5 bases left in between. The CDR3 spans 12 residues. The CDR3 DNA sequence: TGCGCCAGCAGCTTGGACTATTATGGCTACACCTTC. Encoded protein: CASSLDYYGYTF.

On this clone: Within the sample, other DNA sequences also encode this same CDR3. The chain joins TRBV27 to TRBJ2-4; 7 positions match TRBD2. Looked up from germline, CDR1 is MNHEY and CDR2 is SMNVEV (reference sequence). There are 15 residues in the CDR3. Losses at the gene ends were 2 bases for V and 1 base for J; bases not matched to a gene: 2. CDR3 amino acids: CASSLLGGAKNIQYF. In DNA form, the CDR3 reads TGTGCCAGCAGTTTACTGGGAGGGGCCAAAAACATTCAGTACTTC.

A few counts support this clone. The chain recombines TRBV6-5 with TRBJ1-1, with D unresolved. In germline, CDR1 is MNHEY, CDR2 SVGAGI. This CDR3 is built from 13 residues. Trimming removed 6 bases at V and 0 bases at J, with 8 bases between. The chain's CDR3 is CASRERLNTEAFF. The CDR3 DNA sequence: TGTGCCAGCAGGGAGAGGTTGAACACTGAAGCTTTCTTT.

The rearrangement joins TRBV5-8 to TRBJ1-2; 9 positions agree with TRBD1. CDR3 size: 15 residues. Germline loops: CDR1 SGHTS, CDR2 YDEGEE. V was clipped by 4 bases and J by 4 bases; unmatched bases: 8. The CDR3 DNA sequence: TGTGCCAGCAGCCAGGCAGGGACAGGGATCTATGGCTACACCTTC. Protein sequence: CASSQAGTGIYGYTF.